This T cell receptor (beta chain) was sequenced during a study of neurological immune-mediated disorders. Study results and caveats: Neither clinical nor MRI features were associated with the multiple sclerosis repertoire cluster.

Trimming stripped 1 base from V and 0 bases from J, with 9 bases between. The CDR3 covers 14 residues. Looked up from germline, CDR1 is DFQATT and CDR2 is SNEGSKA (reference sequence). TCRdb reprocessed the 5' RACE reads via MiXCR and lists one record per CDR3 protein. The table has tens of thousands of distinct CDR3 sequences, roughly 4.4% seen once. This clonotype occurred many times. Antigen unknown. Material: PBMCs. This TCR was recovered from a woman aged 60-70 years with multiple sclerosis. The chain recombines TRBV20-1 with TRBJ1-1; a weak D match, TRBD1 (5 bases). CDR3 protein: CSARAPGLNTEAFF. The CDR3 nucleotides read TGCAGTGCTAGAGCTCCAGGGCTGAACACTGAAGCTTTCTTT.